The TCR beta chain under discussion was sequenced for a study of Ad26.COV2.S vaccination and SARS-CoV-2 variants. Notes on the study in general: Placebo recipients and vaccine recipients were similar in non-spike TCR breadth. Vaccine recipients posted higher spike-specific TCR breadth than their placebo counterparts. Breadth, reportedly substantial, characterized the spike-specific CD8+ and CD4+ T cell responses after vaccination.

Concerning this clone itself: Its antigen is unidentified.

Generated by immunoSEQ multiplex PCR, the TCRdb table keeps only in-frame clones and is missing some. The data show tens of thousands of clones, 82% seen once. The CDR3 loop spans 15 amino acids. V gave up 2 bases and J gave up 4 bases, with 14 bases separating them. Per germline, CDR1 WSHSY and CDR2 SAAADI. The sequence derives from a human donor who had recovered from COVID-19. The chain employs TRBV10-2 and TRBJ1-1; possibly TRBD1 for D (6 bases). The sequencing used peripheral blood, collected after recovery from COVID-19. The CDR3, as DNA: TGCGCCAGCAGTGAGAATTTTATAGGGGGCACTGAAGCTTTCTTT. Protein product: CASSENFIGGTEAFF.